The text below deals with one TCR beta chain. Its antigen is unidentified. The data were taken from a study of cytomegalovirus exposure and HLA in healthy donors. Overall study results and limits: When analyzed later, a missense DCLRE1C variant was found to be linked to TCR beta V- and J-gene trimming. Specificity for CMV antigens was confirmed in vitro for a few of the CMV-associated chains.

It was with 60 Vbeta and 13 Jbeta primers that the PCR ran. This table comes from immunoSEQ multiplex PCR, and its TCRdb copy is limited to in-frame clones, with some not included. The sample records roughly 150,000 clones, around 75% being singletons. V shed 0 bases, J shed 8 bases, and the junction held 11 bases outside the gene matches. CDR3 length equals 17 residues. Germline CDR1 and CDR2: LGHNA and YSLEER. The material sequenced was PBMCs. This rearrangement joins TRBV4-3 to TRBJ2-3; 10 positions agree with TRBD2. The clonotype comes from a male donor in good health and CMV-seronegative. CDR3 sequence (DNA): TGCGCCAGCAGCCAAGATCTCGGGCTAGCGGGAGTACGTACGCAGTATTTT. Translating gives CASSQDLGLAGVRTQYF.